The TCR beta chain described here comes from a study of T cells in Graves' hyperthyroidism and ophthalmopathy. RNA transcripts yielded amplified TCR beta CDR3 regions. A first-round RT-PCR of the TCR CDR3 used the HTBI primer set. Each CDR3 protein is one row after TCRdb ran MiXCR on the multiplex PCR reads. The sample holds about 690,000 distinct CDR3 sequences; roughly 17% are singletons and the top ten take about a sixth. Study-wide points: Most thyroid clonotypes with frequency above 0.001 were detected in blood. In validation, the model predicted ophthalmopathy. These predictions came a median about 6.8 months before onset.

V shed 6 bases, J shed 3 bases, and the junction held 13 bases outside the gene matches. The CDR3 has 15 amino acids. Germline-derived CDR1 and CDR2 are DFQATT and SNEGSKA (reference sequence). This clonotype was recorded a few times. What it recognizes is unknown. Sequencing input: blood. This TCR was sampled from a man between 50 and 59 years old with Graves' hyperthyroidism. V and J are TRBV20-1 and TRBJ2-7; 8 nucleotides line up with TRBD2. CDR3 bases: TGCAGTGCCCGGGGAAAAGCGGGAGTCCTCTACGAGCAGTACTTC. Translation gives CSARGKAGVLYEQYF.